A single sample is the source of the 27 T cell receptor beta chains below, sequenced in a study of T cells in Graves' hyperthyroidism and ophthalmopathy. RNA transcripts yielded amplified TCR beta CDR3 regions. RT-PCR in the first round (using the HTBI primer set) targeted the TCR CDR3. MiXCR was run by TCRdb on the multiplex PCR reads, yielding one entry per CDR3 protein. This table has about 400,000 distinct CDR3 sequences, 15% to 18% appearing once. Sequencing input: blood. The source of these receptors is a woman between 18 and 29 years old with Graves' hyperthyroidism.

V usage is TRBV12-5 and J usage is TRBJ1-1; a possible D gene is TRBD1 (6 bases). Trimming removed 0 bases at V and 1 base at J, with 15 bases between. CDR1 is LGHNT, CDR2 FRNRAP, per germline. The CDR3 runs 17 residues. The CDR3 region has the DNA TGTGCTAGTGGTTTGGTCCCGGAGCTGGACAGGAACACTGAAGCTTTCTTT. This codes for CASGLVPELDRNTEAFF.

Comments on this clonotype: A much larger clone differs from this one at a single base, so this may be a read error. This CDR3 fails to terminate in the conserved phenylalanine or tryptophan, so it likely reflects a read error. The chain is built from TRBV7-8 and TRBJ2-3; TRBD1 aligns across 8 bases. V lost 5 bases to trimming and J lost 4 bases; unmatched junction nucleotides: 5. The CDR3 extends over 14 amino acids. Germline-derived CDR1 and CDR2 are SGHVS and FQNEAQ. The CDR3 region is CASSPGQVADTQYL. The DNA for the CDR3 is TGTGCCAGCAGCCCGGGACAGGTCGCAGATACGCAGTATCTT.

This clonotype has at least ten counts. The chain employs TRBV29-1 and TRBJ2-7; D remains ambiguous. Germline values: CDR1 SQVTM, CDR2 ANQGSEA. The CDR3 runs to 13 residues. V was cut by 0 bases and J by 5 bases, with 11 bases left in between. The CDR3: CSVEERRIDEQYF. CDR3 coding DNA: TGCAGCGTTGAAGAACGGCGTATCGACGAGCAGTACTTC.

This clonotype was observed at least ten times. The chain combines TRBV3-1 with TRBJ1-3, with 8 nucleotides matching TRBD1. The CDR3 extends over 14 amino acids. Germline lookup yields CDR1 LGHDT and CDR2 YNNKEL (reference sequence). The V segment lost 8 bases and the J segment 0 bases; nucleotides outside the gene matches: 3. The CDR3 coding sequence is TGTGCCAGCGTAGACAGGGGCTCTGGAAACACCATATATTTT. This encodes CASVDRGSGNTIYF.

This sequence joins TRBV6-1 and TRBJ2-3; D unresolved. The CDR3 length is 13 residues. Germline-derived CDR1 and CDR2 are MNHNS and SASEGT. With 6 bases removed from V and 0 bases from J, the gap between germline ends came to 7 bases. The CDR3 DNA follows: TGTGCCAGCAGCCATCGGAGCACAGATACGCAGTATTTT. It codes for CASSHRSTDTQYF.

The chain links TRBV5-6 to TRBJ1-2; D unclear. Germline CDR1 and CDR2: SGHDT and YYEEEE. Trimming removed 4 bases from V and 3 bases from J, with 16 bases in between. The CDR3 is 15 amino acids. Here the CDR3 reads CASSPDPGTYYGYTF. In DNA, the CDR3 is TGTGCCAGCAGCCCCGACCCGGGCACCTACTATGGCTACACCTTC.

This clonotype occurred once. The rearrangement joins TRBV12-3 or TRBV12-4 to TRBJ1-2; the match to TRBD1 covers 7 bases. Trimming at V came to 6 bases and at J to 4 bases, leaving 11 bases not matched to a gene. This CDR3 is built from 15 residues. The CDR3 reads CASRPGAGQPYGYTF. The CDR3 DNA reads TGTGCCAGCAGGCCAGGAGCGGGACAGCCCTATGGCTACACCTTC.

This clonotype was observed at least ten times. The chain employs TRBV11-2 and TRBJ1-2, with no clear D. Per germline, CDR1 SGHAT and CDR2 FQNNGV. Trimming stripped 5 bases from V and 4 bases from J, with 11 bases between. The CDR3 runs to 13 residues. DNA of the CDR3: TGTGCCAGCAGCCAGATAGGAGTCTATGGCTACACCTTC. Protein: CASSQIGVYGYTF.

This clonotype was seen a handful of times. The CDR3 reads CASSVSSGGADTQYF. The CDR3 nucleotides read TGTGCCAGCAGCGTTTCTAGCGGGGGGGCAGATACGCAGTATTTT. The chain joins TRBV9 to TRBJ2-3, with 12 bases fitting TRBD2. The CDR3 is made up of 15 amino acids. CDR1 SGDLS and CDR2 YYNGEE come from the germline V gene. The ends lost 2 bases at V and 4 bases at J; junction bases unmatched: 2.

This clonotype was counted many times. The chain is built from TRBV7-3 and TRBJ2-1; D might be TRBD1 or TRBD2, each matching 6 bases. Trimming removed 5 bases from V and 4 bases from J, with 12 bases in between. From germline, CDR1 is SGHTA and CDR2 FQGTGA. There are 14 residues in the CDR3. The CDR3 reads CASSTGAPYNEQFF. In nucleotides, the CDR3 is TGTGCCAGCAGCACGGGGGCCCCATACAATGAGCAGTTCTTC.

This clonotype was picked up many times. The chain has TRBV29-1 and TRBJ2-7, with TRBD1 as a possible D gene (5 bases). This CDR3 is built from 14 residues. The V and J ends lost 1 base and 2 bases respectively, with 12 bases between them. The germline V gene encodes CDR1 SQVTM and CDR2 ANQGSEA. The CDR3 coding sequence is TGCAGCGTTGAAGGTGGTGGGGCGGCCTACGAGCAGTACTTC. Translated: CSVEGGGAAYEQYF.

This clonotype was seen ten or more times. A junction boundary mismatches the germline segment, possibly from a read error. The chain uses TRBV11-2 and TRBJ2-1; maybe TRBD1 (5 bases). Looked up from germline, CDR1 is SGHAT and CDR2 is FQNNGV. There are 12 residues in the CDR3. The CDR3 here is CASSLEGDEQFF. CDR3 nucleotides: TGCGCCAGCAGCTTGGAAGGGGATGAGCAGTTCTTC.

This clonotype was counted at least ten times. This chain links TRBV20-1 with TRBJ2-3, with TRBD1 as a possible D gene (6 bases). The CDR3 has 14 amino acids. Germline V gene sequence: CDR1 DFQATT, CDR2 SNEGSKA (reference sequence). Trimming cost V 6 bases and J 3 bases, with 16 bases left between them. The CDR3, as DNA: TGCAGTGCCCGAACAGGGTGGCGGACAGATACGCAGTATTTT. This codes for CSARTGWRTDTQYF.

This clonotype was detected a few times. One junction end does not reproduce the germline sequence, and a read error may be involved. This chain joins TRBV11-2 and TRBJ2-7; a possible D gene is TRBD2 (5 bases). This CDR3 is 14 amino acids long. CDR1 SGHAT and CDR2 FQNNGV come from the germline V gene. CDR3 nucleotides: TGTGCCAGCAGCTTAGATCGGGGTACCTACGAGCAGTGCTTC. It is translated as CASSLDRGTYEQCF.

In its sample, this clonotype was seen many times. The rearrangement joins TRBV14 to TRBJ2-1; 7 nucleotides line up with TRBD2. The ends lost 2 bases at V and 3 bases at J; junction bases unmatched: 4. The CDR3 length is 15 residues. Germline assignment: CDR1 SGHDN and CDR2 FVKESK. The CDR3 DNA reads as TGTGCCAGCAGCCAACTCACGGGGGGCTACAATGAGCAGTTCTTC. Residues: CASSQLTGGYNEQFF.

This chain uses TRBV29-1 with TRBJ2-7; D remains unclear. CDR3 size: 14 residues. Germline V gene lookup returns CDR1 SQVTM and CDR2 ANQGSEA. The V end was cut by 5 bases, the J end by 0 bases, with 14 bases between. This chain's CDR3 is CSVRYGSFSYEQYF. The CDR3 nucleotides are TGCAGCGTTCGGTACGGCTCTTTCTCCTACGAGCAGTACTTC.

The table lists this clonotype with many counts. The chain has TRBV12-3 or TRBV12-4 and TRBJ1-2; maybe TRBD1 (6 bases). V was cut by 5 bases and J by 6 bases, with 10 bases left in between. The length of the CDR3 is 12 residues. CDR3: CASSDHRDGYTF. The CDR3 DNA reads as TGTGCCAGCAGTGACCACAGGGATGGCTACACCTTC.

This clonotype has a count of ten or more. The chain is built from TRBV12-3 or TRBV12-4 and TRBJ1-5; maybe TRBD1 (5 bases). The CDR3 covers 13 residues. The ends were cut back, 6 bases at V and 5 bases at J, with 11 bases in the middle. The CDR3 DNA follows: TGTGCCAGCAGCCAACAGGTTCATCAGCCCCAGCATTTT. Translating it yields CASSQQVHQPQHF.

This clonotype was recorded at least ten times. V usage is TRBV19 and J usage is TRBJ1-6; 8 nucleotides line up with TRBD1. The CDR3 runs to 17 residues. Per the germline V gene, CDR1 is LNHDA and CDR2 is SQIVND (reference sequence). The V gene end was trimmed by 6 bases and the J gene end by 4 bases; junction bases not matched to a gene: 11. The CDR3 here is CASSPLGTGSYNSPLHF. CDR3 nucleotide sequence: TGTGCCAGTAGCCCACTCGGGACAGGTTCTTATAATTCACCCCTCCACTTT.

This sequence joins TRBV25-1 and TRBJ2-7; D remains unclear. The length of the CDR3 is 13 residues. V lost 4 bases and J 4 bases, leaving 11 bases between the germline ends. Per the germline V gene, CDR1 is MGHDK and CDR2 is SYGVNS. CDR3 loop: CASSAPTGYEQYF. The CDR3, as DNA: TGTGCCAGCAGTGCCCCGACGGGTTACGAGCAGTACTTC.

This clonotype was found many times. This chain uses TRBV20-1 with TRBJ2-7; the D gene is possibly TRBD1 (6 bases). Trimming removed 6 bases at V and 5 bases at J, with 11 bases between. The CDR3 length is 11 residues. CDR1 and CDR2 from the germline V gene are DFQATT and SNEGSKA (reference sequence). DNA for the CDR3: TGCAGTGCGTACAGGGACCACGAGCAGTACTTC. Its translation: CSAYRDHEQYF.

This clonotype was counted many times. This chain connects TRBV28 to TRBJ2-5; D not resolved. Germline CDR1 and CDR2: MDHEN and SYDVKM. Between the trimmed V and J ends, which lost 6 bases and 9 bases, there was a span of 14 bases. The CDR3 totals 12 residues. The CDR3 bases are TGTGCCAGCAGACGGACCCGAACGGCCCAGTACTTC. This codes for CASRRTRTAQYF.

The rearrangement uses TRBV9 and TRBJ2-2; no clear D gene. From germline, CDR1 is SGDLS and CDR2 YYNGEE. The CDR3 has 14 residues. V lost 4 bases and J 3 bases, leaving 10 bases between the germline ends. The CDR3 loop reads CASSPQPYTGELFF. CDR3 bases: TGTGCCAGCAGCCCCCAGCCATACACCGGGGAGCTGTTTTTT. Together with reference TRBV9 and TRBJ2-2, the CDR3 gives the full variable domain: DSGVTQTPKHLITATGQRVTLRCSPRSGDLSVYWYQQSLDQGLQFLIQYYNGEERAKGNILERFSAQQFPDLHSELNLSSLELGDSALYFCASSPQPYTGELFFGEGSRLTVL.

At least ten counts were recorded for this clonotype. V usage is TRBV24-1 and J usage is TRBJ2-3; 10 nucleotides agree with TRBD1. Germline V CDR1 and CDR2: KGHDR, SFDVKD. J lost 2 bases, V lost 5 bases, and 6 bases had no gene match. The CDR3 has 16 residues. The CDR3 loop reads CATSASDRGVTDTQYF. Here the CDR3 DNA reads TGTGCCACCAGTGCCTCGGACAGGGGGGTCACAGATACGCAGTATTTT.

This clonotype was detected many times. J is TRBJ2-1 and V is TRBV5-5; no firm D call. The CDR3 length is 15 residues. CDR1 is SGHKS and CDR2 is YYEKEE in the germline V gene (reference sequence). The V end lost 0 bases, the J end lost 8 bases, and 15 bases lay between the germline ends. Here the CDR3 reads CASSLVARPEDEQFF. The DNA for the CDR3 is TGTGCCAGCAGCTTGGTCGCCAGGCCCGAGGATGAGCAGTTCTTC.

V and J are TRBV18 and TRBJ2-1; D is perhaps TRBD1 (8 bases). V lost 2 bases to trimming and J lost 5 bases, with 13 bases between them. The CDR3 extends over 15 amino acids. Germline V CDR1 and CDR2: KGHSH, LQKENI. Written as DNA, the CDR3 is TGTGCCAGCTCACCAAACAGGGGGAGGGACAATGAGCAGTTCTTC. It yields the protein CASSPNRGRDNEQFF.

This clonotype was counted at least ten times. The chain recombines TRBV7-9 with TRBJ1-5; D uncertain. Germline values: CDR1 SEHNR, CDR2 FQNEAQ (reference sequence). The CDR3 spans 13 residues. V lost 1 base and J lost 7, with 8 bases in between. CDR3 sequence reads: CASSLDPKQPQHF. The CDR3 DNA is TGTGCCAGCAGCTTAGACCCCAAACAGCCCCAGCATTTT.